These T cell receptor beta chains were read from a single sample in a study of blood T cell repertoires in COVID-19. The table came from immunoSEQ multiplex PCR; TCRdb's copy has only in-frame clones and leaves some out. The data contain approximately 30,000 clones, 70% to 90% of them singletons. Source material: peripheral blood. The origin of the receptors is a woman aged 40 to 50 with active or convalescent COVID-19. Both conserved end residues are part of each CDR3. A D gene is named only where the DNA matches it firmly. For some rows the clone size is stated as once, few or many, or as a class when expanded; others skip it.

TRBJ1-4 | TRBV2 | . | TRBD1 | CASSGDRVGTNEKLFF | TGTGCCAGCAGTGGGGACAGGGTTGGCACTAATGAAAAACTGTTTTTT
TRBJ1-6 | TRBV6-5 | . | TRBD1 | CASSYGSGTGNSPLHF | TGTGCCAGCAGTTACGGCTCCGGGACAGGGAATTCACCCCTCCACTTT
TRBJ2-7 | TRBV13 | . | . | CASSQGRGPGYEQYF | TGTGCCAGCAGCCAAGGAAGGGGTCCAGGCTACGAGCAGTACTTC
TRBJ1-1 | TRBV6-5 | . | TRBD1 | CASSRDSNTEAFF | TGTGCCAGCAGCCGGGACAGTAACACTGAAGCTTTCTTT
TRBJ2-2 | TRBV24-1 | once | TRBD1 | CATSGRTGFYTGELFF | TGTGCCACCAGCGGACGGACAGGGTTTTACACCGGGGAGCTGTTTTTT
TRBJ2-2 | TRBV10-2 | . | TRBD1 | CASIVTGDTGELFF | TGCGCCAGCATCGTTACAGGGGACACCGGGGAGCTGTTTTTT
TRBJ2-3 | TRBV3-1/TRBV3-2 | few | TRBD2 | CASSRGTSGNTDTQYF | TGTGCCAGCAGCCGAGGGACTAGCGGAAACACAGATACGCAGTATTTT
TRBJ1-5 | TRBV27 | . | . | CASSLSGGWNQPQHF | TGTGCCAGCAGCCTGAGCGGGGGATGGAATCAGCCCCAGCATTTT
TRBJ2-2 | TRBV7-9 | . | TRBD1 | CASSPRDRKLANTGELFF | TGTGCCAGCAGCCCTCGGGACAGGAAACTCGCGAACACCGGGGAGCTGTTTTTT
TRBJ2-3 | TRBV20-1 | . | TRBD2 | CSASVLAGGHMDTQYF | TGCAGTGCTAGTGTCTTAGCGGGAGGTCACATGGATACGCAGTATTTT
TRBJ1-3 | TRBV4-2 | . | TRBD1 | CASTISGTRTGTTFISGNTIYF | TGTGCCAGCACCATTTCGGGGACTAGGACAGGTACCACCTTCATCTCTGGAAACACCATATATTTT
TRBJ2-2 | TRBV10-3 | . | . | CAISERAGAPTGELFF | TGTGCCATCAGTGAGCGGGCGGGGGCTCCCACCGGGGAGCTGTTTTTT
TRBJ2-5 | TRBV15 | . | . | CATSRDDGRRETQYF | TGTGCCACCAGCAGAGACGATGGGCGTAGGGAGACCCAGTACTTC
TRBJ2-3 | TRBV28 | . | TRBD2 | CASSHLMGLAGTDTQYF | TGTGCCAGCAGCCACCTAATGGGACTAGCGGGTACAGATACGCAGTATTTT
TRBJ1-5 | TRBV30 | . | TRBD1 | CAWQTGVGQPQHF | TGTGCCTGGCAGACAGGGGTCGGTCAGCCCCAGCATTTT
TRBJ2-3 | TRBV9 | . | TRBD2 | CASSVGTSGALTDTQYF | TGTGCCAGCAGCGTAGGGACTAGCGGGGCCCTCACAGATACGCAGTATTTT
TRBJ1-1 | TRBV3-1/TRBV3-2 | once | . | CASRLQGGPPEAFF | TGTGCCAGCAGATTACAGGGTGGTCCCCCTGAAGCTTTCTTT
TRBJ2-7 | TRBV6-6 | once | TRBD2 | CASSPEGGLAGEIYEQYF | TGTGCCAGCAGTCCCGAAGGGGGACTAGCGGGAGAGATCTACGAGCAGTACTTC
TRBJ1-5 | TRBV11-2 | few | . | CASSFRVAQPQHF | TGTGCCAGCAGCTTCAGGGTAGCTCAGCCCCAGCATTTT
TRBJ1-1 | TRBV5-4 | once | . | CASTGGDIWDTEAFF | TGTGCCAGCACTGGGGGGGACATATGGGACACTGAAGCTTTCTTT
TRBJ1-2 | TRBV7-8 | . | . | CASTLGEGRNGYTF | TGTGCCAGCACCCTAGGGGAGGGTAGGAATGGCTACACCTTC
TRBJ1-3 | TRBV10-2 | . | TRBD1 | CASSPPQGVDGNTIYF | TGCGCCAGCAGTCCACCACAGGGGGTGGATGGAAACACCATATATTTT
TRBJ1-2 | TRBV30 | . | . | CAWQGMDYGYTF | TGTGCCTGGCAGGGAATGGACTATGGCTACACCTTC
TRBJ1-1 | TRBV27 | . | . | CASSSLGQPNTEAFF | TGTGCCAGCAGTTCTCTAGGACAGCCGAACACTGAAGCTTTCTTT
TRBJ2-7 | TRBV18 | . | TRBD2 | CASSPRLAGGQQYEQYF | TGTGCCAGCTCACCACGACTAGCGGGAGGCCAGCAGTACGAGCAGTACTTC
TRBJ2-7 | TRBV9 | . | TRBD2 | CASSVGTSGSFSYEQYF | TGTGCCAGCAGCGTAGGGACTAGCGGGAGTTTCTCCTACGAGCAGTACTTC
TRBJ2-1 | TRBV7-9 | . | TRBD2 | CASSSTSGSLSYNEQFF | TGTGCCAGCAGCTCAACTAGCGGGAGTCTGTCCTACAATGAGCAGTTCTTC
TRBJ2-1 | TRBV2 | . | . | CASSGTIYNEQFF | TGTGCCAGCAGTGGTACTATCTACAATGAGCAGTTCTTC
TRBJ2-5 | TRBV3-1/TRBV3-2 | . | TRBD2 | CASSQGAGGRRETQYF | TGTGCCAGCAGCCAAGGAGCGGGGGGCCGCAGGGAGACCCAGTACTTC
TRBJ2-7 | TRBV6-5 | . | . | CASSTADRAYEQYF | TGTGCCAGCAGTACCGCCGACAGAGCCTACGAGCAGTACTTC
TRBJ1-2 | TRBV7-2 | . | . | CASSFLGAVGGYTF | TGTGCCAGCAGCTTCCTGGGGGCGGTCGGTGGCTACACCTTC
TRBJ2-5 | TRBV28 | . | . | CATLGGGVGETQYF | TGTGCCACCTTAGGGGGGGGCGTAGGGGAGACCCAGTACTTC
TRBJ2-5 | TRBV10-3 | . | . | CAISESKSARETQYF | TGTGCCATCAGTGAGTCCAAGTCTGCCCGGGAGACCCAGTACTTC
TRBJ2-5 | TRBV5-1 | . | . | CASSLAWVASETQYF | TGCGCCAGCAGCTTGGCCTGGGTGGCTAGTGAGACCCAGTACTTC
TRBJ2-5 | TRBV11-2 | once | . | CASSFLLGWETQYF | TGTGCCAGCAGCTTTTTACTCGGTTGGGAGACCCAGTACTTC
TRBJ2-3 | TRBV19 | . | TRBD1 | CASSYRQGTTDTQYF | TGTGCCAGTAGTTACAGACAGGGGACGACAGATACGCAGTATTTT
TRBJ2-1 | TRBV7-8 | . | . | CASSRLDRNEQFF | TGTGCCAGCAGCCGGCTAGATCGGAATGAGCAGTTCTTC
TRBJ1-3 | TRBV7-2 | . | . | CASSLDSLSGNTIYF | TGTGCCAGCAGCCTGGACAGCCTCTCTGGAAACACCATATATTTT
TRBJ2-1 | TRBV9 | . | TRBD1 | CASSARQGGSEQFF | TGTGCCAGCAGCGCCCGACAGGGTGGGAGTGAGCAGTTCTTC
TRBJ2-2 | TRBV27 | . | . | CASIYRDKITGELFF | TGTGCCAGCATATACCGGGACAAAATCACCGGGGAGCTGTTTTTT
TRBJ1-2 | TRBV6-5 | . | . | CASSYDDSPNYGYTF | TGTGCCAGCAGTTACGACGACAGCCCTAACTATGGCTACACCTTC
TRBJ2-7 | TRBV20-1 | . | . | CSVGGTYEQYF | TGCAGTGTTGGAGGGACCTACGAGCAGTACTTC
TRBJ2-1 | TRBV6-6 | once | TRBD1 | CASSRGTGGSSYNEQFF | TGTGCCAGCAGCCGAGGGACAGGGGGAAGCTCCTACAATGAGCAGTTCTTC
TRBJ1-2 | TRBV11-2 | . | . | CASSLDRVDYGYTF | TGTGCCAGCAGCTTAGACAGGGTGGACTATGGCTACACCTTC
TRBJ1-2 | TRBV5-1 | once | . | CASSAESYGYTF | TGCGCCAGCAGTGCGGAATCCTATGGCTACACCTTC
TRBJ2-7 | TRBV11-2 | . | TRBD2 | CASSSRAGGQDEQYF | TGTGCCAGCAGCTCTAGAGCGGGGGGGCAGGACGAGCAGTACTTC
TRBJ1-1 | TRBV5-6 | . | TRBD1 | CASSYSDRGYTEAFF | TGTGCCAGCAGCTACTCTGACAGGGGGTACACTGAAGCTTTCTTT
TRBJ1-4 | TRBV7-9 | . | . | CASSTNRDPNEKLFF | TGTGCCAGCAGCACAAACAGGGACCCTAATGAAAAACTGTTTTTT
TRBJ2-2 | TRBV6-2/TRBV6-3 | . | TRBD2 | CASSYVTGGGTGELFF | TGTGCCAGCAGTTACGTTACGGGAGGAGGAACCGGGGAGCTGTTTTTT
TRBJ1-2 | TRBV10-1 | . | . | CASSDAGDYGYTF | TGCGCCAGCAGTGACGCCGGAGACTATGGCTACACCTTC
TRBJ2-5 | TRBV29-1 | . | . | CSVEDWAGGETQYF | TGCAGCGTTGAAGATTGGGCCGGAGGCGAGACCCAGTACTTC
TRBJ2-2 | TRBV9 | . | TRBD2 | CASSGAQTSGVTGELFF | TGTGCCAGCAGCGGAGCTCAGACTAGCGGGGTTACCGGGGAGCTGTTTTTT
TRBJ2-7 | TRBV9 | . | . | CASNRAISYEQYF | TGTGCCAGTAACAGGGCAATCTCCTACGAGCAGTACTTC
TRBJ2-1 | TRBV5-5 | . | TRBD1 | CASSSTGTASYNEQFF | TGTGCCAGCAGCTCGACCGGGACAGCCTCCTACAATGAGCAGTTCTTC
TRBJ1-2 | TRBV5-8 | . | . | CASSFRTGLINYGYTF | TGTGCCAGCAGCTTTAGGACCGGACTGATAAACTATGGCTACACCTTC
TRBJ1-5 | TRBV5-4 | once | . | CASSFGGDRINQPQHF | TGTGCCAGCAGCTTCGGTGGAGACAGGATAAATCAGCCCCAGCATTTT
TRBJ1-2 | TRBV15 | . | . | CATSRAPPRVRDGYTF | TGTGCCACCAGCAGAGCCCCCCCCAGGGTTAGGGATGGCTACACCTTC
TRBJ2-7 | TRBV5-4 | . | TRBD1 | CASSPYRGSAYEQYF | TGTGCCAGCAGCCCATACAGGGGGTCGGCCTACGAGCAGTACTTC
TRBJ2-1 | TRBV10-3 | . | TRBD2 | CAISEEVAGGKNEQFF | TGTGCCATCAGTGAGGAGGTAGCGGGGGGTAAGAATGAGCAGTTCTTC
TRBJ1-1 | TRBV5-1 | . | TRBD1 | CASSLEGQGLTEAFF | TGCGCCAGCAGCTTAGAGGGACAGGGCTTGACTGAAGCTTTCTTT